This T cell receptor (beta chain) was captured by sequencing in a study of beta chain features in type 1 diabetes. Study results and caveats: A pattern of fewer insertions and more deletions at VDJ junctions was seen in type 1 diabetes patients. TCRB CDR3s were moderately but significantly shorter in Type 1 diabetes patients in all four CD4+ subsets.

This CDR3 contains 16 residues. In germline, CDR1 is KGHSH, CDR2 LQKENI. V lost 4 bases and J 2 bases, leaving 18 bases between the germline ends. Investigators reverse transcribed all isolated RNA, so they sequenced expressed TCRB transcripts. The protocol was immunoSEQ multiplex PCR, while the TCRdb copy is restricted to in-frame clones and leaves out a portion. In the table there are 200,000 to 300,000 clones, around 21% of which are singletons. Of note for this clone: Its antigen remains unknown.

The chain recombines TRBV18 with TRBJ2-7, with D maybe TRBD1 (6 bases). This receptor was obtained from a middle-aged woman with type 1 diabetes. Sequencing used naive CD4+ T cells from blood. In DNA form, the CDR3 reads TGTGCCAGCTCACTGACTACCCCTGACAGGACCTACGAGCAGTACTTC. This sequence encodes CASSLTTPDRTYEQYF.